The TCR beta chain under discussion was sequenced for a study of molecular identifiers for immune sequencing clone quantification. About the study: In the replicates, RNA derived from around 20,000 or 99,000 naive CD8 cells was divided into five parts, and four were sequenced. Study outcomes and limitations: Detecting spiked Jurkat TCR RNA from one cell among about a million naive cells was reportedly possible. Highly expanded clone sizes could end up underestimated if a barcode were shared by identical TCR molecules.

The sample holds many counts of this clonotype. Its specificity is unknown. This CDR3 is built from 17 residues. Germline-derived CDR1 and CDR2 are SNHLY and FYNNEI. Trimming took 1 base from V and 2 from J; bases not matched to a gene: 6. The CD8+CD4-CCR7+CD45RA+ phenotype defined the sorted naive CD8 T cells. TCRdb recomputed calls from the PCR reads with MiXCR, one row per CDR3 protein. The table has 460,000 or so distinct CDR3 sequences, about a fifth seen once. The sequenced material came from naive CD8+ T cells from blood, with Jurkat cell RNA spiked in. The subset: FACS-sorted CD8+CD4-CCR7+CD45RA+ naive T cells. The chain couples TRBV2 to TRBJ2-5, with TRBD2 identical over 11 bases. This clonotype was obtained from a human donor in good health. Some libraries in this study had Jurkat cell RNA spiked in. This CDR3 reads CASSEEPGTSGQETQYF. CDR3 nucleotides: TGTGCCAGCAGTGAAGAGCCCGGGACTAGCGGACAAGAGACCCAGTACTTC.